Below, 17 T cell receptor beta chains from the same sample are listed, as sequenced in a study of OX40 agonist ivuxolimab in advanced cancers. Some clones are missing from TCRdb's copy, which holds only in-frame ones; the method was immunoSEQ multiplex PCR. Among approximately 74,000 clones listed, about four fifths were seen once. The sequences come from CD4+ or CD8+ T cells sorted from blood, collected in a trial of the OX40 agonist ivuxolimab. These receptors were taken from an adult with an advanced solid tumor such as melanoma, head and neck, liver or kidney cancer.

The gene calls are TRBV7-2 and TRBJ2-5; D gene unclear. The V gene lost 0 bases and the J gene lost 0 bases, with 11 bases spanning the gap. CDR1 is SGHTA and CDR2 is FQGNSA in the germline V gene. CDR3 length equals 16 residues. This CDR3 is CASSLAFSSYQETQYF. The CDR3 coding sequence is TGTGCCAGCAGCTTAGCTTTTAGCAGCTACCAAGAGACCCAGTACTTC.

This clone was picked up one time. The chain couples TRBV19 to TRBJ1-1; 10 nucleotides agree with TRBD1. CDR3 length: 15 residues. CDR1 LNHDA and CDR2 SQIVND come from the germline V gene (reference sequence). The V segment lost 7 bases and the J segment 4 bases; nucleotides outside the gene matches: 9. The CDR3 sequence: CASIEGTGAFTEAFF. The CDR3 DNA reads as TGTGCCAGTATCGAAGGGACAGGGGCGTTCACTGAAGCTTTCTTT.

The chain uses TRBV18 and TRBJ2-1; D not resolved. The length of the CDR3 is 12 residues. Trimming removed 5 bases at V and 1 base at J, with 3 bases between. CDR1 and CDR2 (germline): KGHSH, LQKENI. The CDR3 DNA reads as TGTGCCAGCTCAACATCCTACAATGAGCAGTTCTTC. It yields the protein CASSTSYNEQFF.

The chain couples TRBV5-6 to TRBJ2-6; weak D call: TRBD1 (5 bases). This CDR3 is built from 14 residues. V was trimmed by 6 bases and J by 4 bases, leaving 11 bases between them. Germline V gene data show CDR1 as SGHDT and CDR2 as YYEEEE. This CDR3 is CASTDSSGANVLTF. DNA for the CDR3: TGTGCCAGCACAGACAGTTCCGGGGCCAACGTCCTGACTTTC. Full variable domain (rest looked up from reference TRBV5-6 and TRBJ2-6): DAGVTQSPTHLIKTRGQQVTLRCSPKSGHDTVSWYQQALGQGPQFIFQYYEEEERQRGNFPDRFSGHQFPNYSSELNVNALLLGDSALYLCASTDSSGANVLTFGAGSRLTVL.

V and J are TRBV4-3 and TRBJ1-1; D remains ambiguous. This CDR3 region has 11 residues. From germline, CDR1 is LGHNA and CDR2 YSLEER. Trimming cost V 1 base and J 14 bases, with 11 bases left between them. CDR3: CASSQGFSLFF. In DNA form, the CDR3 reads TGCGCCAGCAGCCAAGGGTTCTCGCTGTTCTTT.

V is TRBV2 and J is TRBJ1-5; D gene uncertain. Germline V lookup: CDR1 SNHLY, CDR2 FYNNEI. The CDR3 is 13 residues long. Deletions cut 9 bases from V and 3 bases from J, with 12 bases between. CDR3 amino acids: CASMGQSNQPQHF. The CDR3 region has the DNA TGTGCCAGTATGGGCCAGTCCAATCAGCCCCAGCATTTT.

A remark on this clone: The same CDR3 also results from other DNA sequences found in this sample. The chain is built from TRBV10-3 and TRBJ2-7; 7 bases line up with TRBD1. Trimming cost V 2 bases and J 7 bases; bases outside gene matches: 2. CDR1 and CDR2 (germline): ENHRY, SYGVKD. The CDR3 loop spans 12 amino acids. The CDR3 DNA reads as TGTGCCATCAGTGAGGCAGGGGGTGAGCAGTACTTC. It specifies CAISEAGGEQYF.

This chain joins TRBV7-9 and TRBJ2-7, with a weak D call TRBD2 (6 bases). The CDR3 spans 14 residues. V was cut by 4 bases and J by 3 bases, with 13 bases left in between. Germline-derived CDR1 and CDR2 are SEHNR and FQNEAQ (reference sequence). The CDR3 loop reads CASSSNTSLYEQYF. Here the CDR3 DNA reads TGTGCCAGCAGCTCCAACACTAGCCTCTACGAGCAGTACTTC.

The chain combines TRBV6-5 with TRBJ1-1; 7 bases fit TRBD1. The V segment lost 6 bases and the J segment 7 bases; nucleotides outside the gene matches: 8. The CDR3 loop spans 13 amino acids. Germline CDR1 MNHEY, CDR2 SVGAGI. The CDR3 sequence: CASRRRDRHEAFF. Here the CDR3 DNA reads TGTGCCAGCAGACGCCGGGACAGACATGAAGCTTTCTTT.

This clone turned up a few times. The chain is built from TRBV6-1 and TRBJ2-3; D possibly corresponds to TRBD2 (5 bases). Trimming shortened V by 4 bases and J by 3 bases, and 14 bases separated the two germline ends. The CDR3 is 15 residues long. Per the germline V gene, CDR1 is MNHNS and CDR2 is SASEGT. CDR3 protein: CASSGRTPRTDTQYF. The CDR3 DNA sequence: TGTGCCAGCAGTGGGCGGACTCCCCGGACAGATACGCAGTATTTT.

CDR3 in DNA: TGTGCCAGCAGCCAACTTCCACGGGACACACACGAGCAGTACTTC. It is translated as CASSQLPRDTHEQYF. The chain joins TRBV4-2 to TRBJ2-7; TRBD1 might be the D (6 bases). The CDR3 totals 15 residues. Germline CDR1 is LGHNA and CDR2 is YNFKEQ. V was trimmed by 2 bases and J by 5 bases, leaving 16 bases between them.

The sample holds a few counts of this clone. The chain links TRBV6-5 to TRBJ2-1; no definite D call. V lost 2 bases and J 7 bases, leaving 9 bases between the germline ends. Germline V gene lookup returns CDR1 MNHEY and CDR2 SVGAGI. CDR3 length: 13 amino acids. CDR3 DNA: TGTGCCAGCAGTTACAACGGCGAAAATGAGCAGTTCTTC. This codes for CASSYNGENEQFF.

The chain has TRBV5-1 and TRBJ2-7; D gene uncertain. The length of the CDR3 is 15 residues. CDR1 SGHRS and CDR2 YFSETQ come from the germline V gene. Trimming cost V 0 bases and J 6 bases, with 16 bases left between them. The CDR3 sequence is CASSLVGGDSTEQYF. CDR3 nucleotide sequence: TGCGCCAGCAGCTTGGTTGGCGGAGACTCTACCGAGCAGTACTTC.

The CDR3, as DNA: TGCAGCGTTGATTGGGGGCCGGGGGAGACCCAGTACTTC. Translated: CSVDWGPGETQYF. The rearrangement uses TRBV29-1 and TRBJ2-5, with D perhaps matching TRBD1 (6 bases). This CDR3 is built from 13 residues. Looked up from germline, CDR1 is SQVTM and CDR2 is ANQGSEA. Trimming took off 3 bases at V and 5 bases at J, with 13 bases between the two ends.

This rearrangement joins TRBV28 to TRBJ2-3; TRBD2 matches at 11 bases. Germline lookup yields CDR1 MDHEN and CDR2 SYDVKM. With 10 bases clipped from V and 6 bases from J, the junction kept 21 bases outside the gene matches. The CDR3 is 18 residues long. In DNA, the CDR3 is TGTGCCATTTCTACTAGCGGGAGAGGAGTTGGCTCGGGGGATACGCAGTATTTT. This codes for CAISTSGRGVGSGDTQYF.

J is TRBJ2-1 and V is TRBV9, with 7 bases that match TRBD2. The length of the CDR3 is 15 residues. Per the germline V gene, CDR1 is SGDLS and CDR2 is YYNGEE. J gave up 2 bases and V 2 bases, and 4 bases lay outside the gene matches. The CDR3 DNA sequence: TGTGCCAGCAGCGTGGCTAGCGGACCCTACAATGAGCAGTTCTTC. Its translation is CASSVASGPYNEQFF.

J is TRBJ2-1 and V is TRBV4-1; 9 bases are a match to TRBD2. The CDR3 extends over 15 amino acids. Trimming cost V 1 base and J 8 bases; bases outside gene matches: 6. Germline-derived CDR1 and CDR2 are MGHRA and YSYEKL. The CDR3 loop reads CASSQGLAGVDEQFF. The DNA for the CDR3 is TGCGCCAGCAGCCAAGGGTTAGCGGGAGTCGATGAGCAGTTCTTC.